This T cell receptor beta chain was identified in a study of blood T cell repertoires in COVID-19. In the authors' workflow: Reference gene primers were amplified, and this amplification served to estimate nucleated cell counts. Here immunoSEQ multiplex PCR was the method, and the copy in TCRdb shows in-frame clones only, minus some. V, J and clone size are taken as reported in that table, and D and trimming were inferred from the DNA itself. In the table there are tens of thousands of clones, about 84% of which are singletons. Germline values: CDR1 MNHEY, CDR2 SVGAGI. This CDR3 is built from 14 residues. Trimming took 6 bases from V and 0 from J, leaving 10 bases between them.

The sequence came from a woman in her 70s with acute or convalescent COVID-19. Material: peripheral blood. This sequence joins TRBV6-5 and TRBJ2-3; the D gene is possibly TRBD1 (6 bases). The CDR3 here is CASSRDRSTDTQYF. Here the CDR3 DNA reads TGTGCCAGCAGCCGCGACAGGAGCACAGATACGCAGTATTTT.